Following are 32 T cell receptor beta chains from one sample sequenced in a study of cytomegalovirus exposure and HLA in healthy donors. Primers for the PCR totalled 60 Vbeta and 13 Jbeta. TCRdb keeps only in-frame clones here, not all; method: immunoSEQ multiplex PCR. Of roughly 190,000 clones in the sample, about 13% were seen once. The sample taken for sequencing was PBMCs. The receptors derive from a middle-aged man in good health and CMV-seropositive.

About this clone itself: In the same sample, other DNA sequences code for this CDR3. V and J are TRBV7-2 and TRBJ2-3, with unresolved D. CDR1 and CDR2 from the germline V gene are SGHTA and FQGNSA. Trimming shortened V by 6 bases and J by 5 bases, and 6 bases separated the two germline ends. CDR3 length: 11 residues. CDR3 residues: CASSSRDTQYF. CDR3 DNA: TGTGCCAGCAGTTCCAGAGATACGCAGTATTTT.

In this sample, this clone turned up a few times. The CDR3 spells CASSGGHLPPYEQYV. DNA of the CDR3: TGTGCCAGCAGTGGGGGACACTTACCACCCTACGAGCAGTACGTC. This rearrangement joins TRBV6-1 to TRBJ2-7, with D perhaps TRBD1 (6 bases). The V gene's germline CDR1 is MNHNS and CDR2 SASEGT. The CDR3 loop spans 15 amino acids. V lost 4 bases to trimming and J lost 2 bases, with 15 bases between them.

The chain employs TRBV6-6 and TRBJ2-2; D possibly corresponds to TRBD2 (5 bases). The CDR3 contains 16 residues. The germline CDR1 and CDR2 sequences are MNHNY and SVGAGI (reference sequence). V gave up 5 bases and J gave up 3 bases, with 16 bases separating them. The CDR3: CASSPTAVLYTGELFF. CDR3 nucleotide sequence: TGTGCCAGCAGTCCAACAGCGGTACTATACACCGGGGAGCTGTTTTTT.

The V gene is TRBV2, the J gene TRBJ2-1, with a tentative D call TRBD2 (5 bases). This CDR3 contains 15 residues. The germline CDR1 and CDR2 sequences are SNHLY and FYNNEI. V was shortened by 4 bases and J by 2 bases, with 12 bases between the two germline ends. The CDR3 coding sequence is TGTGCCAGCAGTGCCGGGATCCATACCTACAATGAGCAGTTCTTC. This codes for CASSAGIHTYNEQFF.

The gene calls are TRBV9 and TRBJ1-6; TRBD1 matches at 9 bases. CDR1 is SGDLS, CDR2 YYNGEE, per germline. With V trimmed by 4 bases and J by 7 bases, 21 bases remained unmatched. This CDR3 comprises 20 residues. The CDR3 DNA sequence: TGTGCCAGCAGCCCCGACCCCGGGACAGGGTCCCGATCGAGGAATTCACCCCTCCACTTT. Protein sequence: CASSPDPGTGSRSRNSPLHF.

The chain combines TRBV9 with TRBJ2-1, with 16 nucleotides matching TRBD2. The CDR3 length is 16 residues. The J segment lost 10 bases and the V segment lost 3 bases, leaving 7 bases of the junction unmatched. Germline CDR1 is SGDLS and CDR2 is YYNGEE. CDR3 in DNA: TGTGCCAGCAGCGCGGGACTAGCGGGGGGGCCGGAAGAGCAGTTCTTC. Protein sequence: CASSAGLAGGPEEQFF.

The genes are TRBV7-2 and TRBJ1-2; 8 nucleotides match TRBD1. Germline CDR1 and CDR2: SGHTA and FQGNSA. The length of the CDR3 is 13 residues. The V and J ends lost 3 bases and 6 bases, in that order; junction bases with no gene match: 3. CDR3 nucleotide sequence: TGTGCCAGCAGCTTGGACAGGGTAAATGGCTACACCTTC. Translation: CASSLDRVNGYTF.

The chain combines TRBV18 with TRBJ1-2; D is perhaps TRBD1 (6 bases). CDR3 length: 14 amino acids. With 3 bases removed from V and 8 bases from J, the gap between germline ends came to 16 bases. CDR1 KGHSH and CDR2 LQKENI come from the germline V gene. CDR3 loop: CASSPGAPREGYTF. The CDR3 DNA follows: TGTGCCAGCTCACCGGGGGCGCCCCGGGAAGGCTACACCTTC.

The CDR3 here is CASSSVGAGGSYEQFF. CDR3 DNA sequence: TGTGCCAGCAGCTCCGTAGGAGCGGGGGGCTCTTATGAGCAGTTCTTC. This chain links TRBV11-3 with TRBJ2-1, with TRBD2 matching over 9 bases. V trimming: 4 bases; J trimming: 8 bases; junction bases outside the gene matches: 12. Germline lookup yields CDR1 SGHNT and CDR2 YENEEA. There are 16 residues in the CDR3.

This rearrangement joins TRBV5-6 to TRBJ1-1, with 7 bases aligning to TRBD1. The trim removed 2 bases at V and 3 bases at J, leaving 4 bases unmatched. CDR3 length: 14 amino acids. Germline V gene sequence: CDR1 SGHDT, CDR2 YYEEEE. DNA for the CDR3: TGTGCCAGCAGCTTCTATCAGGGGGACACTGAAGCTTTCTTT. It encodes CASSFYQGDTEAFF. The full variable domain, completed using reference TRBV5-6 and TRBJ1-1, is DAGVTQSPTHLIKTRGQQVTLRCSPKSGHDTVSWYQQALGQGPQFIFQYYEEEERQRGNFPDRFSGHQFPNYSSELNVNALLLGDSALYLCASSFYQGDTEAFFGQGTRLTVV.

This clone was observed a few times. The CDR3 sequence is CASSVGPSGANYGYTF. CDR3 DNA: TGTGCCAGCAGCGTAGGTCCCTCTGGAGCTAACTATGGCTACACCTTC. The J gene is TRBJ1-2, the V gene TRBV9; D call uncertain. The germline V gene encodes CDR1 SGDLS and CDR2 YYNGEE. Trimming left V 0 bases short and J 0 bases short, with 12 bases between. The CDR3 has 16 residues.

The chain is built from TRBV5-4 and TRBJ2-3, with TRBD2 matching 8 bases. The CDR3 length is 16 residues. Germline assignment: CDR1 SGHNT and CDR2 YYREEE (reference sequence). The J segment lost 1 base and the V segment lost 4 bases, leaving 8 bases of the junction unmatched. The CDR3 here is CASSRRGAGGTDTQYF. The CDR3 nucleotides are TGTGCCAGCAGCAGGCGGGGGGCGGGGGGCACAGATACGCAGTATTTT.

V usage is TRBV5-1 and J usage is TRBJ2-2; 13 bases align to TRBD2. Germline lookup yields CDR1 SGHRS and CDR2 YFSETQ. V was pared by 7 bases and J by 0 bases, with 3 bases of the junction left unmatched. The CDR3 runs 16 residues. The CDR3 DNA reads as TGCGCCAGCCGGACTAGCGGGGGATCGAACACCGGGGAGCTGTTTTTT. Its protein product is CASRTSGGSNTGELFF.

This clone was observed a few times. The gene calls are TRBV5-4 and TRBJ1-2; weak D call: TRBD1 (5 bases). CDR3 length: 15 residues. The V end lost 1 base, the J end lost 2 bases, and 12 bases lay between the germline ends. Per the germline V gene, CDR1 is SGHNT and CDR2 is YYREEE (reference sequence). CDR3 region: CASSLSWGENYGYTF. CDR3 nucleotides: TGTGCCAGCAGCTTGAGTTGGGGGGAAAACTATGGCTACACCTTC. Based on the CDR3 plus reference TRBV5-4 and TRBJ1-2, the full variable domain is ETGVTQSPTHLIKTRGQQVTLRCSSQSGHNTVSWYQQALGQGPQFIFQYYREEENGRGNFPPRFSGLQFPNYSSELNVNALELDDSALYLCASSLSWGENYGYTFGSGTRLTVV.

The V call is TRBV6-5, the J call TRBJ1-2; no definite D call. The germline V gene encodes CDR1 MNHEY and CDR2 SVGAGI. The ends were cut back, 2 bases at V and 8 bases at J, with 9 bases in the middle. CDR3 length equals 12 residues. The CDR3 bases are TGTGCCAGCAGTTACGGCGGTTTAGGCTACACCTTC. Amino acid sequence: CASSYGGLGYTF.

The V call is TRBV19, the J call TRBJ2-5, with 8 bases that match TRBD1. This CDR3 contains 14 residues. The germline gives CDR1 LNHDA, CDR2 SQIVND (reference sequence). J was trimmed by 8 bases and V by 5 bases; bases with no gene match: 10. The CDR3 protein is CASSPQGASGTQYF. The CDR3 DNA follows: TGTGCCAGTAGTCCTCAGGGGGCGTCAGGTACCCAGTACTTC.

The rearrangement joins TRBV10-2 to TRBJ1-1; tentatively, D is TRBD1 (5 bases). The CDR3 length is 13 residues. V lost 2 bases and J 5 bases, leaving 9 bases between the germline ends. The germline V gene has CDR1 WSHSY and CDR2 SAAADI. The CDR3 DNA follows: TGCGCCAGCAGTGAGACAGGTCGAACTGAAGCTTTCTTT. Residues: CASSETGRTEAFF.

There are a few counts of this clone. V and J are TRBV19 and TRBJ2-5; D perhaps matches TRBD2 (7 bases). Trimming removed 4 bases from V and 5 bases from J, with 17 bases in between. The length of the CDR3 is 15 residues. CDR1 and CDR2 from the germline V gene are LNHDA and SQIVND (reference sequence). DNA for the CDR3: TGTGCCAGTAGTACTGGGGGGGGGCCCGGCGAGACCCAGTACTTC. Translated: CASSTGGGPGETQYF.

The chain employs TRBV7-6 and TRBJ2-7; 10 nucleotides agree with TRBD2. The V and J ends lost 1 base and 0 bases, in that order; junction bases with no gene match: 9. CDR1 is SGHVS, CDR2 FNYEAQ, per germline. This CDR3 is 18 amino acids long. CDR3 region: CASSLDASGGYSSYEQYF. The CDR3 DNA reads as TGTGCCAGCAGCTTAGATGCTAGCGGGGGATACAGCTCCTACGAGCAGTACTTC.

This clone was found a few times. The CDR3 DNA reads TGTGCCAGCAGCCTGGGACAATCCGCCAGCACAGATACGCAGTATTTT. Protein product: CASSLGQSASTDTQYF. The chain couples TRBV9 to TRBJ2-3; D perhaps matches TRBD1 (6 bases). V lost 4 bases and J lost 0, with 15 bases in between. The germline V gene encodes CDR1 SGDLS and CDR2 YYNGEE. There are 16 residues in the CDR3. The variable domain in full, with the rest retrieved from reference TRBV9 and TRBJ2-3, is DSGVTQTPKHLITATGQRVTLRCSPRSGDLSVYWYQQSLDQGLQFLIQYYNGEERAKGNILERFSAQQFPDLHSELNLSSLELGDSALYFCASSLGQSASTDTQYFGPGTRLTVL.

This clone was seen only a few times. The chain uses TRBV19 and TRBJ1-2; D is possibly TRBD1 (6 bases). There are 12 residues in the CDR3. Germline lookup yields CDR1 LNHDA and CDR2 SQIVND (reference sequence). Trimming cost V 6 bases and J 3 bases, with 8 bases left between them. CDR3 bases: TGTGCCAGTAGCCGACAGGACTATGGCTACACCTTC. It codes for CASSRQDYGYTF.

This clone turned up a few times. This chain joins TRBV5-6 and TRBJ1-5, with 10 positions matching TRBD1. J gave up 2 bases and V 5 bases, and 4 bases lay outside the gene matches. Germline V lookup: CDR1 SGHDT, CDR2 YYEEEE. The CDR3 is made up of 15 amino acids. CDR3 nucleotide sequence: TGTGCCAGCAGTTCCGGGACAGGGGGCAATCAGCCCCAGCATTTT. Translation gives CASSSGTGGNQPQHF. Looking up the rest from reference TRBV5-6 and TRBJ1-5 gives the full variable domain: DAGVTQSPTHLIKTRGQQVTLRCSPKSGHDTVSWYQQALGQGPQFIFQYYEEEERQRGNFPDRFSGHQFPNYSSELNVNALLLGDSALYLCASSSGTGGNQPQHFGDGTRLSIL.

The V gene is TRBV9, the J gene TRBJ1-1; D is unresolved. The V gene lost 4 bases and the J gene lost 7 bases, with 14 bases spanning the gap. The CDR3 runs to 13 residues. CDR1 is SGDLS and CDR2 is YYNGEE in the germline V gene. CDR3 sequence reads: CASSRSGSGEAFF. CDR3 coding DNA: TGTGCCAGCAGCCGATCCGGGTCCGGTGAAGCTTTCTTT. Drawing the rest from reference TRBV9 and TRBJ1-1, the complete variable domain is DSGVTQTPKHLITATGQRVTLRCSPRSGDLSVYWYQQSLDQGLQFLIQYYNGEERAKGNILERFSAQQFPDLHSELNLSSLELGDSALYFCASSRSGSGEAFFGQGTRLTVV.

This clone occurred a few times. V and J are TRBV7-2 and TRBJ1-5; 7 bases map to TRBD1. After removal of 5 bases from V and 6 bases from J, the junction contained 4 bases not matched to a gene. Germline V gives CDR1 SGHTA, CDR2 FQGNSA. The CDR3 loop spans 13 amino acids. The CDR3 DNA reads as TGTGCCAGCAGCCCTGACAGGGTTCAGCCCCAGCATTTT. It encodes CASSPDRVQPQHF.

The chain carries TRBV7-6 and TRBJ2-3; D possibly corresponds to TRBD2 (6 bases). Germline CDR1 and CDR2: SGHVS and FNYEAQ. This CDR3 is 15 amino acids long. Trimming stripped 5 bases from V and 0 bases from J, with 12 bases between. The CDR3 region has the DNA TGTGCCAGCAGCGGCGGGACTGGAAGCACAGATACGCAGTATTTT. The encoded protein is CASSGGTGSTDTQYF.

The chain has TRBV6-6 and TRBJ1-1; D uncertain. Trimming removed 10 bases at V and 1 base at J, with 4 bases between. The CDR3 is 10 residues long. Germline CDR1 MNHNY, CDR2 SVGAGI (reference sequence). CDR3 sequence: CATRNTEAFF. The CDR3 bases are TGTGCCACCCGGAACACTGAAGCTTTCTTT.

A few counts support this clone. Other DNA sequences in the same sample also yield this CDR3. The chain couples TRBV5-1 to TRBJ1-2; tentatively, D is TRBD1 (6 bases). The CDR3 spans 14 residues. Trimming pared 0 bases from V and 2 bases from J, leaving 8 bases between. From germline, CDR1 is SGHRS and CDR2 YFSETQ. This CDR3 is CASSLGGLNYGYTF. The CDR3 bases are TGCGCCAGCAGCTTGGGGGGGCTCAACTATGGCTACACCTTC.

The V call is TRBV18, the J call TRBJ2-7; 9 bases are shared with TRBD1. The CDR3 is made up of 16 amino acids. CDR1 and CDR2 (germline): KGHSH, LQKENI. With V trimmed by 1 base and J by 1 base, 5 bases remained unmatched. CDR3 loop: CASSPRPGQGSYEQYF. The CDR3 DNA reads TGTGCCAGCTCACCACGCCCGGGACAGGGATCCTACGAGCAGTACTTC.

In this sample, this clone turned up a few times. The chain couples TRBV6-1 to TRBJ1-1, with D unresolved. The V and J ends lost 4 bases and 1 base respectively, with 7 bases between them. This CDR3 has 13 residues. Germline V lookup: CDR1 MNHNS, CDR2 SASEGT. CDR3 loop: CASSATRNTEAFF. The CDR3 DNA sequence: TGTGCCAGCAGTGCGACAAGGAACACTGAAGCTTTCTTT.

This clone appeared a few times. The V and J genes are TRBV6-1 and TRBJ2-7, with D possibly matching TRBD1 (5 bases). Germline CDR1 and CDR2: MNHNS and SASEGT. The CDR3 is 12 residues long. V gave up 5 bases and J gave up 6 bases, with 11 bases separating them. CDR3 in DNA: TGTGCCAGCAGTCGACAGTGGGGCGAGCAGTACGTC. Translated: CASSRQWGEQYV.

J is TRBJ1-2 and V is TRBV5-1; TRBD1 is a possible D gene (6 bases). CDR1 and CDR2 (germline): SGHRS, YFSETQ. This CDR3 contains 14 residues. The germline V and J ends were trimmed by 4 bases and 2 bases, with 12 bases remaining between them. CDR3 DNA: TGCGCCAGCAGCCCCGATGGGGGCAACTATGGCTACACCTTC. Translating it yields CASSPDGGNYGYTF.

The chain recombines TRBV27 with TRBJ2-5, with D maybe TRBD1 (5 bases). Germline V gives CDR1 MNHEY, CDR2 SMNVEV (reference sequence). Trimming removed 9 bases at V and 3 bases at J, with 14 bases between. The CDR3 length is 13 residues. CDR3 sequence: CASAPTGEETQYF. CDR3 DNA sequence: TGTGCCAGTGCCCCTACAGGAGAAGAGACCCAGTACTTC.